A selection of T cell receptor beta chains follows, all from one sample in a study of T cells in Graves' hyperthyroidism and ophthalmopathy. A single record per CDR3 protein comes from TCRdb applying MiXCR to the multiplex PCR reads. The sample records 270,000 or so distinct CDR3 sequences, about 16% being singletons. The specimen sequenced was blood. Source of these receptors: a woman between 45 and 65 years old with Graves' hyperthyroidism that later progressed to Graves' ophthalmopathy. Each CDR3 is given with its conserved first and last residue. The D gene is left open where the match is weak. Clone size is shown for a subset of rows, as once, few, many or a class of expanded clone.

clone_size j_call v_call d_call cdr3_aa cdr3_nt
NA TRBJ2-2 TRBV20-1 NA CSASSWETNTGELFF TGCAGTGCTTCGAGCTGGGAGACGAACACCGGGGAGCTGTTTTTT
many TRBJ2-1 TRBV18 NA CASSQSAPLGNEQFF TGTGCCAGCTCACAAAGCGCCCCTCTGGGAAATGAGCAGTTCTTC
few TRBJ1-1 TRBV2 NA CASIARGGAVNTEAFF TGTGCCAGCATCGCCCGGGGGGGGGCCGTGAACACTGAAGCTTTCTTT
many TRBJ2-1 TRBV6-1 TRBD2 CASSRWASGSMDEQFF TGTGCCAGCAGTCGATGGGCGAGCGGGAGTATGGATGAGCAGTTCTTC
few TRBJ1-5 TRBV4-2 NA CASSQVIQSNQPQHF TGTGCCAGCAGCCAAGTTATACAGAGCAATCAGCCCCAGCATTTT
many TRBJ2-7 TRBV2 NA CASSVNYEQYF TGTGCCAGCAGCGTTAACTACGAGCAGTACTTC
NA TRBJ1-2 TRBV2 NA CATMGGKRVDYGYTF TGTGCCACCATGGGGGGAAAAAGGGTTGACTATGGCTACACCTTC
NA TRBJ2-2 TRBV19 NA CASRSLGQITGELFF TGTGCCAGTAGATCGCTGGGGCAAATCACCGGGGAGCTGTTTTTT
NA TRBJ2-1 TRBV9 NA CASSVGLGPHNEQFF TGTGCCAGCAGCGTAGGACTAGGCCCTCACAATGAGCAGTTCTTC
NA TRBJ2-2 TRBV5-1 TRBD1 CASGPGTGTTGELFF TGCGCCAGCGGGCCCGGGACAGGGACCACCGGGGAGCTGTTTTTT
many TRBJ2-5 TRBV6-1 NA CAGGSSSAGTQYF TGTGCCGGGGGGTCGTCCTCGGCGGGGACCCAGTACTTC
many TRBJ2-2 TRBV7-3 TRBD2 CASSSGLAGVGGELFF TGTGCCAGCAGCTCGGGACTAGCGGGAGTCGGCGGGGAGCTGTTTTTT
many TRBJ1-2 TRBV5-1 NA CASSSGGTPRGGYTF TGCGCCAGCAGCTCAGGAGGGACACCCAGAGGCGGCTACACCTTC
NA TRBJ2-4 TRBV7-9 NA CASSPMGENIQYF TGTGCCAGCAGCCCCATGGGGGAAAACATTCAGTACTTC
many TRBJ1-1 TRBV11-2 NA CASSLVPNPRSTEAFF TGTGCCAGCAGCTTAGTTCCGAATCCGAGGAGCACTGAAGCTTTCTTT
NA TRBJ2-2 TRBV19 NA CASSMVGYTGELFF TGTGCCAGTAGTATGGTGGGCTACACCGGGGAGCTGTTTTTT
many TRBJ2-7 TRBV5-6 NA CASSPAPSGAGEQYF TGTGCCAGCAGCCCAGCCCCCTCGGGAGCCGGCGAGCAGTACTTC
many TRBJ2-1 TRBV11-2 NA CASSLGEIVNEQFF TGTGCCAGCAGCTTAGGGGAGATTGTGAATGAGCAGTTCTTC
NA TRBJ2-1 TRBV5-4 TRBD2 CATLPAGGPGGEQFF TGTGCCACACTACCGGCGGGAGGGCCTGGGGGTGAGCAGTTCTTC
many TRBJ1-1 TRBV20-1 NA CSANRDPNTEAFF TGCAGTGCTAACCGGGACCCTAACACTGAAGCTTTCTTT
many TRBJ1-2 TRBV6-1 NA CASSEGIVRAYGYTF TGTGCCAGCAGTGAGGGGATAGTCAGGGCCTATGGCTACACCTTC
many TRBJ2-3 TRBV6-2/TRBV6-3 NA CASSYIGTDTQYF TGTGCCAGCAGTTACATTGGCACAGATACGCAGTATTTT
NA TRBJ1-1 TRBV9 TRBD1 CASTSGQALGSTEAFF TGTGCCAGCACCTCGGGACAGGCCTTAGGTAGTACTGAAGCTTTCTTT
NA TRBJ2-7 TRBV9 NA CASSAGPAYEQYF TGTGCCAGCAGCGCGGGACCAGCCTACGAGCAGTACTTC
many TRBJ1-1 TRBV12-3/TRBV12-4 NA CASSPRTAMNTEAFF TGTGCCAGCAGTCCCCGGACAGCCATGAACACTGAAGCTTTCTTT
many TRBJ2-2 TRBV30 NA CAWSGRLHRTGELFF TGTGCCTGGAGTGGAAGGCTTCATCGGACCGGGGAGCTGTTTTTT
NA TRBJ2-2 TRBV3-1 NA CASSPIENTGELFF TGTGCCAGCAGCCCAATCGAAAACACCGGGGAGCTGTTTTTT
many TRBJ1-2 TRBV30 NA CAWADYGYTF TGTGCCTGGGCGGACTATGGCTACACCTTC
NA TRBJ1-6 TRBV5-4 TRBD1 CASSPGQKNSPLHF TGTGCCAGCAGCCCGGGACAGAAAAATTCACCCCTCCACTTT
NA TRBJ2-3 TRBV5-8 TRBD1 CASRLRTGGRNTQYF TGTGCCAGCAGGTTGAGGACAGGGGGAAGAAATACGCAGTATTTT
many TRBJ2-5 TRBV28 TRBD2 CASSRSGSRETQYF TGTGCCAGCAGCCGTAGCGGGAGTCGAGAGACCCAGTACTTC
few TRBJ1-3 TRBV7-8 TRBD1 CASSTTGGSGNTIYF TGTGCCAGCAGCACCACAGGGGGCTCTGGAAACACCATATATTTT
many TRBJ2-2 TRBV7-9 NA CARSPPGGTGELFF TGTGCCAGATCCCCCCCCGGGGGCACCGGGGAGCTGTTTTTT
few TRBJ2-5 TRBV9 TRBD1 CASSEDPSPQGAGETQYF TGTGCCAGCAGCGAGGACCCATCCCCCCAGGGGGCAGGGGAGACCCAGTACTTC
NA TRBJ1-4 TRBV5-1 TRBD1 CAGSTGQGTNEKLFF TGCGCCGGCAGCACGGGACAGGGTACTAATGAAAAACTGTTTTTT
NA TRBJ2-5 TRBV6-1 TRBD1 CASSTSTPDRAETQYF TGTGCCAGCAGTACGTCAACGCCCGACAGGGCCGAGACCCAGTACTTC
many TRBJ2-5 TRBV7-9 NA CASERGRKETQYF TGTGCCAGCGAACGGGGACGTAAAGAGACCCAGTACTTC
many TRBJ2-7 TRBV5-1 TRBD1 CASSFEGAGYEQYF TGCGCCAGCAGCTTCGAGGGGGCCGGCTACGAGCAGTACTTC
many TRBJ2-5 TRBV5-1 TRBD2 CASTVGLAQETQYF TGCGCCAGCACCGTCGGACTAGCACAAGAGACCCAGTACTTC
many TRBJ2-3 TRBV20-1 NA CSAAPGGLGTDTQYF TGCAGTGCTGCCCCTGGAGGGTTGGGGACAGATACGCAGTATTTT
many TRBJ2-5 TRBV2 NA CASSEWEEETQYF TGTGCCAGCAGTGAATGGGAGGAAGAGACCCAGTACTTC
many TRBJ2-1 TRBV7-8 TRBD2 CASSRTSPRAFF TGTGCCAGCAGCCGGACTAGCCCGAGGGCGTTCTTC
many TRBJ2-7 TRBV20-1 NA CSAGGTDEQYF TGCAGTGCTGGAGGGACAGACGAGCAGTACTTC
many TRBJ2-2 TRBV5-5 TRBD2 CASSSARLAGVDIGELFF TGTGCCAGCAGCTCCGCAAGACTAGCGGGAGTTGATATCGGGGAGCTGTTTTTT
NA TRBJ2-2 TRBV9 NA CASSGGGQRVTGELFF TGTGCCAGCAGCGGCGGGGGACAGCGGGTCACCGGGGAGCTGTTTTTT